This T cell receptor beta chain was retrieved from a study of blood T cell repertoires in COVID-19. V was trimmed by 3 bases and J by 0 bases, leaving 12 bases between them. In germline, CDR1 is LNHDA, CDR2 SQIVND (reference sequence). This CDR3 is 15 amino acids long. Clones were read by immunoSEQ multiplex PCR, and TCRdb kept only the in-frame ones, dropping some. In the table there are 200,000 to 250,000 clones, roughly 86% of which are singletons. The sample was peripheral blood. The receptor comes from a man in his 60s with acute or convalescent COVID-19. The rearrangement joins TRBV19 to TRBJ2-7; a weak D match, TRBD1 (6 bases). CDR3 sequence: CASSIGPDSSYEQYF. CDR3 DNA: TGTGCCAGTAGTATCGGACCGGACAGCTCCTACGAGCAGTACTTC.